This TCR beta chain derives from a study of T cell clones after liver transplantation. As for the study in general: A pre-transplant mixed lymphocyte reaction with TCRbeta sequencing defined graft-donor-reactive clones followed in post-transplant blood. Timepoints were pre-transplant, pre-withdrawal, and after withdrawal was completed or failed.

Profiled with immunoSEQ multiplex PCR; TCRdb holds only in-frame clones, not every one. Of 45,000 to 55,000 clones listed, 84% are singletons. Germline lookup yields CDR1 MDHEN and CDR2 SYDVKM. With 11 bases removed from V and 0 bases from J, the gap between germline ends came to 16 bases. CDR3 length: 14 residues. Sequencing used CD4+ T cells from blood, obtained before liver transplant. This TCR was recovered from a human donor who received a liver transplant. The chain is built from TRBV28 and TRBJ1-1; possible D gene TRBD1, 6 bases. CDR3 amino acids: CALGGGRMNTEAFF. As DNA, the CDR3 is TGTGCCCTGGGCGGGGGGCGTATGAACACTGAAGCTTTCTTT.